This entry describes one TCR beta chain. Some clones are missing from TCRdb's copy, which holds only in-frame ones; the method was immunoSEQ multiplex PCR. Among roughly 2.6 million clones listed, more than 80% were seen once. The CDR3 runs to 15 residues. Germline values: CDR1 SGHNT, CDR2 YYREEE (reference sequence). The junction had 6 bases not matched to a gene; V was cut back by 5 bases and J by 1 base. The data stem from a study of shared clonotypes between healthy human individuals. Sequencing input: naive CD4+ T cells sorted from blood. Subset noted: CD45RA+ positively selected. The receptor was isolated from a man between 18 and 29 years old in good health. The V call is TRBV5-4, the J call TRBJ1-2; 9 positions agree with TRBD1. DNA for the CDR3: TGTGCCAGCAGTTCAACAGGGGGCAGTAACTATGGCTACACCTTC. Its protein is CASSSTGGSNYGYTF.